The clone carrying this TCR beta chain was observed a few times. The authors built TCR beta libraries using iRepertoire HTBI primers and Arm-PCR of CDR3 regions. In the original workflow: The identification of 62 TRBV and approximately 15 TRBJ segments was made across samples. TCRdb re-called the multiplex PCR reads through MiXCR, storing one row per CDR3 protein. In this record, the V and J calls reflect TCRdb's handling and not the investigators' own analysis. The table records over 450,000 distinct CDR3 sequences, approximately 21% of them present only once. This entry comes from a study of regulatory T cells in long-lasting Graves disease. For the study at large: Disease was considered persistent Graves' disease after over 5 years of antithyroid drugs (with positive TSH receptor antibodies).

Time point reported: persistent/refractory GD, antithyroid drugs over 5 years with positive TRAb. There was RNA extracted from PBMCs, and the TCR library was made from it. Criteria from the American Thyroid Association guidelines were applied to diagnose Graves' disease. Patients hailed from an endocrinology department in Xi'an, China. This specimen consisted of peripheral blood mononuclear cells (PBMCs), obtained when the disease was refractory, from a patient treated with antithyroid drugs. The clonotype was recovered from a female donor with Graves disease.

CDR3 protein: CASSYSRVNQPQHF. The CDR3 DNA follows: TGTGCCAGCAGTTACTCGCGTGTTAATCAGCCCCAGCATTTT. The V call is TRBV6-2 or TRBV6-3, the J call TRBJ1-5; D unclear. CDR1 and CDR2 from the germline V gene are MNHEY and SVGEGT. Trimming shortened V by 0 bases and J by 4 bases, and 7 bases separated the two germline ends. The CDR3 runs 14 residues.